This TCR beta chain was identified in a study of blood T cell repertoires in COVID-19. For the study at large: Collection of acute and convalescent COVID-19 samples took place in the United States, Italy and Spain. Nucleic acid was either cDNA or gDNA, and it came from T cells, B-cell-depleted T cells, or PBMCs.

This clone was recorded only once. In the study's own analysis: Quantification of nucleated cells was approximated via reference gene primer amplification. TCRdb keeps only in-frame clones here, not all; method: immunoSEQ multiplex PCR. V and J calls and clone size are as listed in that table; D and trimming were resolved from the DNA. The table records some 66,000 clones, roughly 84% of them present only once. V lost 1 base and J 4 bases, leaving 22 bases between the germline ends. This CDR3 comprises 19 residues. In germline, CDR1 is PRHDT, CDR2 FYEKMQ (reference sequence). The gene calls are TRBV13 and TRBJ1-4; maybe TRBD1 (5 bases). The sequencing input was peripheral blood. The receptor was isolated from a man aged 50 or older with active COVID-19. The CDR3 is CASSLVGPTRAGHNEKLFF. CDR3 nucleotides: TGTGCCAGCAGCTTAGTCGGCCCCACCAGGGCAGGCCATAATGAAAAACTGTTTTTT.